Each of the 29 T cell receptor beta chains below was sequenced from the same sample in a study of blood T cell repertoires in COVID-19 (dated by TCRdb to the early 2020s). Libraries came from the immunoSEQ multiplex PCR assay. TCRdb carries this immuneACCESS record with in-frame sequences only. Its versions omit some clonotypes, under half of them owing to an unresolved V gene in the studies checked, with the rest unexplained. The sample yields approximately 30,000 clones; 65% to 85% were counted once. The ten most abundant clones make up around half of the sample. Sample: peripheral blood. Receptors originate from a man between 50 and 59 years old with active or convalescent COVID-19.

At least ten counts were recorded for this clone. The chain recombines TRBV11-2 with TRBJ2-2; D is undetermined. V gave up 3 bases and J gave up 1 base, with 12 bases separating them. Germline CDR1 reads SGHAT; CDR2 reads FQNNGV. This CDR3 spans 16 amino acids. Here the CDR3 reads CASSFASAGNTGELFF. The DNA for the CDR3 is TGTGCCAGCAGCTTCGCCAGTGCAGGGAACACCGGGGAGCTGTTTTTT.

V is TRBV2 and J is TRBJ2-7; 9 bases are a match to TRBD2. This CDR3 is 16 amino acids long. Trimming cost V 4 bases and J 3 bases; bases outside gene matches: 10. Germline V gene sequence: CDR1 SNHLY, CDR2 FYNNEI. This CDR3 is CASSARLAGHHYEQYF. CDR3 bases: TGTGCCAGCAGTGCCCGGCTAGCGGGACATCACTACGAGCAGTACTTC.

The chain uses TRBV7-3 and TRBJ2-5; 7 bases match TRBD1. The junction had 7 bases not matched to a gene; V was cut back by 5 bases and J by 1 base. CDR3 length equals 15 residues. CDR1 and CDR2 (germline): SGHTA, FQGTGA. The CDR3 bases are TGTGCCAGCAGCCGGACAGGAACGAGCCAAGAGACCCAGTACTTC. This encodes CASSRTGTSQETQYF.

The CDR3 is CASSEGTGGSYEQYF. The CDR3 DNA is TGTGCCAGCAGTGAAGGGACAGGGGGCTCCTACGAGCAGTACTTC. V gene TRBV6-1 combines with J gene TRBJ2-7; 10 nucleotides match TRBD1. This CDR3 has 15 residues. From germline, CDR1 is MNHNS and CDR2 SASEGT. J lost 0 bases, V lost 1 base, and 0 bases had no gene match.

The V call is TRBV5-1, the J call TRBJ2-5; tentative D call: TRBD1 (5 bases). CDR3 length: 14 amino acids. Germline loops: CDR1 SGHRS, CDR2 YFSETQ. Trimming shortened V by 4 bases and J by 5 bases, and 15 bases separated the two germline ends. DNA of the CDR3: TGCGCCAGCAGCCCCCCAGGGATAGGGGAGACCCAGTACTTC. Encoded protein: CASSPPGIGETQYF.

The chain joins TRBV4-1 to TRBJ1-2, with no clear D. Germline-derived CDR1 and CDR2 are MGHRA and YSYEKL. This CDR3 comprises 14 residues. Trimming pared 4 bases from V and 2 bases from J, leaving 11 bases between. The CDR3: CASSPLTHNYGYTF. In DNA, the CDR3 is TGCGCCAGCAGCCCCCTGACACACAACTATGGCTACACCTTC.

In DNA, the CDR3 is TGTGCCAGCAGCCCCGGGGGGGCAGCTGAAGCTTTCTTT. It specifies CASSPGGAAEAFF. The chain links TRBV7-9 to TRBJ1-1; possibly TRBD1 for D (6 bases). Trimming took off 5 bases at V and 6 bases at J, with 13 bases between the two ends. The CDR3 covers 13 residues. Germline CDR1 is SEHNR and CDR2 is FQNEAQ (reference sequence).

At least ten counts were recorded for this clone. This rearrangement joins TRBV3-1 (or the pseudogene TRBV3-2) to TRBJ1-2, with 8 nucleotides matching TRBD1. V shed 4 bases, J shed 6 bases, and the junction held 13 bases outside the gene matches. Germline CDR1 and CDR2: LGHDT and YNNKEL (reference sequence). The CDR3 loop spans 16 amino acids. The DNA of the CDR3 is TGTGCCAGCAGCCCCCCCGCAGGGACAGGTCTAAATGGCTACACCTTC. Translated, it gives CASSPPAGTGLNGYTF.

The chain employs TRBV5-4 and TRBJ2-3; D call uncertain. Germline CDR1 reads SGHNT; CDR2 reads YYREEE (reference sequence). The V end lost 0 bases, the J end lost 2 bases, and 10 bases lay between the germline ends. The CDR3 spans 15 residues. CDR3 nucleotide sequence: TGTGCCAGCAGCTTGGAGCCATCTTCCACAGATACGCAGTATTTT. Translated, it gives CASSLEPSSTDTQYF.

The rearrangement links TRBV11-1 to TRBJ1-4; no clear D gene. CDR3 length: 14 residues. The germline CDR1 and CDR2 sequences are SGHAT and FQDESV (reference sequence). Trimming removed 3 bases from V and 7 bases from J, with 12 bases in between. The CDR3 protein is CASSLAAVREKLFF. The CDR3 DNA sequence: TGTGCCAGCAGCTTGGCGGCGGTGCGTGAAAAACTGTTTTTT.

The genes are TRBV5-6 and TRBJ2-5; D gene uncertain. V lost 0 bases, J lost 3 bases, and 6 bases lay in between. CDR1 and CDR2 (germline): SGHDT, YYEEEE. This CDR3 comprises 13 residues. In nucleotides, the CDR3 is TGTGCCAGCAGCTTGGTTGAGGAAGAGACCCAGTACTTC. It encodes CASSLVEEETQYF.

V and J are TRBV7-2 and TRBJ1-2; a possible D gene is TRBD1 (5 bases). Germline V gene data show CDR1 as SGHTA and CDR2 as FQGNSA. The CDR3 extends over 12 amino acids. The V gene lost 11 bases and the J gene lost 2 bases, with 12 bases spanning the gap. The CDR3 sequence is CAGGGLNYGYTF. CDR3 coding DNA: TGTGCCGGGGGGGGGTTGAACTATGGCTACACCTTC.

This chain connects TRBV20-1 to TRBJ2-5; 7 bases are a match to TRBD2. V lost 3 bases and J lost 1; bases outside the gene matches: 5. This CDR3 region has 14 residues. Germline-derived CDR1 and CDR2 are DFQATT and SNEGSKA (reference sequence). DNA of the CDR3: TGCAGTGCTAGTTATGGCGGGGGCCAAGAGACCCAGTACTTC. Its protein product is CSASYGGGQETQYF.

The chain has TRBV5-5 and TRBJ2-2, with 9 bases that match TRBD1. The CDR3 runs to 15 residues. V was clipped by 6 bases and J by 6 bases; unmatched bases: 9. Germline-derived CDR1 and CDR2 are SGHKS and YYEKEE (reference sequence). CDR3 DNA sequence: TGTGCCAGCAACCCCGGACAGGGGAGGTCCGGGGAGCTGTTTTTT. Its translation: CASNPGQGRSGELFF.

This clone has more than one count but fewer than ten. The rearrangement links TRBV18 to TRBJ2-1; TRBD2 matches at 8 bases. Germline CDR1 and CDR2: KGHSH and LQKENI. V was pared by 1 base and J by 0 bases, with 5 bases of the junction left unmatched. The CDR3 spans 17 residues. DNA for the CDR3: TGTGCCAGCTCACCACTCTTAAGCGGGGGCTCCTACAATGAGCAGTTCTTC. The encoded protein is CASSPLLSGGSYNEQFF.

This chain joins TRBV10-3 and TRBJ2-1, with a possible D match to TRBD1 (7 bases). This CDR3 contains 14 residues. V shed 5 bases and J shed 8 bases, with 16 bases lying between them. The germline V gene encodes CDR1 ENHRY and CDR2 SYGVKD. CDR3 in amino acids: CAISRRQGGDEQFF. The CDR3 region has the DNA TGTGCCATCAGTCGCCGACAGGGAGGTGATGAGCAGTTCTTC.

The CDR3 sequence is CASSFGRDYEQYF. CDR3 sequence (DNA): TGTGCCAGCAGTTTCGGCAGGGACTACGAGCAGTACTTC. The chain recombines TRBV12-3 or TRBV12-4 with TRBJ2-7, with TRBD1 as a possible D gene (5 bases). The CDR3 covers 13 residues. Trimming removed 3 bases at V and 3 bases at J, with 9 bases between.

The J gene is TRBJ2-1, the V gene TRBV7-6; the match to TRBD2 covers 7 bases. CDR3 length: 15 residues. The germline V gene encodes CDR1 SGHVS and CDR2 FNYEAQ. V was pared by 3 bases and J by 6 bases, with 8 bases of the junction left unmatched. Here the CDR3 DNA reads TGTGCCAGCAGCTTGATGACTAGCCCGAGCAATGAGCAGTTCTTC. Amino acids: CASSLMTSPSNEQFF.

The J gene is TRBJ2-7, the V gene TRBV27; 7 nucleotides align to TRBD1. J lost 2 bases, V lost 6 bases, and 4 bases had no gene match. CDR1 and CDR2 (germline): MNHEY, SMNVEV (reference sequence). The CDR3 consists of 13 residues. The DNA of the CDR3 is TGTGCCAGCAGGGGACAGCCAGCCTACGAGCAGTACTTC. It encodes CASRGQPAYEQYF.

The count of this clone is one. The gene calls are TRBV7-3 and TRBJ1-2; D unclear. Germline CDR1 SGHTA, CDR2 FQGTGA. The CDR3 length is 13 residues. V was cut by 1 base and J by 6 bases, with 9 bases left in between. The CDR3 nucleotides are TGTGCCAGCAGCTTAAGCGGAGGCGATGGCTACACCTTC. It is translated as CASSLSGGDGYTF.

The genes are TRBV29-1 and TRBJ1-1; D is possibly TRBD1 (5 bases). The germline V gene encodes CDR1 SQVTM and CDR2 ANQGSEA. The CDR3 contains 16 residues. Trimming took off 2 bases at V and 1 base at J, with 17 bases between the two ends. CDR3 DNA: TGCAGCGTTGAAAGGCCGTCAAGGGGATGGAACACTGAAGCTTTCTTT. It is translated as CSVERPSRGWNTEAFF.

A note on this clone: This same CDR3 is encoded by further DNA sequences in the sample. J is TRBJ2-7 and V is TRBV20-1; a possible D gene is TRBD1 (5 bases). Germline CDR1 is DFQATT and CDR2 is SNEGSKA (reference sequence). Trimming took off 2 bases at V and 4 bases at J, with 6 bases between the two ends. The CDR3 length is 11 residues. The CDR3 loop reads CSARQGYEQYF. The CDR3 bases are TGCAGTGCTAGACAGGGTTACGAGCAGTACTTC.

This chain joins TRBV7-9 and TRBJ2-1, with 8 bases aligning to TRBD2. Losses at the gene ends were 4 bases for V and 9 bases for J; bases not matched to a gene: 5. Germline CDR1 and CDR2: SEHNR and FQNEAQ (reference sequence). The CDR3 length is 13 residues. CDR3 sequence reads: CASSSGLGGEQFF. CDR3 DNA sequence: TGTGCCAGCAGCTCGGGACTAGGTGGTGAGCAGTTCTTC.

CDR3: CASSIREGAYNEQFF. The DNA for the CDR3 is TGTGCCAGCAGCATCCGGGAGGGGGCTTACAATGAGCAGTTCTTC. The chain carries TRBV7-8 and TRBJ2-1; weak D call: TRBD2 (8 bases). The V end lost 5 bases, the J end lost 4 bases, and 15 bases lay between the germline ends. Germline loops: CDR1 SGHVS, CDR2 FQNEAQ. There are 15 residues in the CDR3.

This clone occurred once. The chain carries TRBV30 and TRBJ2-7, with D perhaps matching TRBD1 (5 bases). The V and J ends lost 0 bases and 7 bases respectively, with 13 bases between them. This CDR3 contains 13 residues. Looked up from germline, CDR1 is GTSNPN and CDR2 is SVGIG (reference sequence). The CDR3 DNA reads TGTGCCTGGAGTGTACTCCTGGGGCGGGAGCAGTACTTC. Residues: CAWSVLLGREQYF.

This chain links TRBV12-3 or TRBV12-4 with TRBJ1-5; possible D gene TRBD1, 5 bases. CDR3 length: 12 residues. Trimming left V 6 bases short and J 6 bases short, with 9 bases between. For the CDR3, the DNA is TGTGCCAGCAGGGGGGGAAGTCAGCCCCAGCATTTT. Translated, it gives CASRGGSQPQHF.

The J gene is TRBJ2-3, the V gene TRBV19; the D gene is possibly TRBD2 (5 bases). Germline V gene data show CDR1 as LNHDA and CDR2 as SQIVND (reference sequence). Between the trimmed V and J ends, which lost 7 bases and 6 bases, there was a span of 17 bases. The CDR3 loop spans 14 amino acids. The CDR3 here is CASTTAAGGDTQYF. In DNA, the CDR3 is TGTGCCAGTACCACGGCTGCGGGCGGGGATACGCAGTATTTT.

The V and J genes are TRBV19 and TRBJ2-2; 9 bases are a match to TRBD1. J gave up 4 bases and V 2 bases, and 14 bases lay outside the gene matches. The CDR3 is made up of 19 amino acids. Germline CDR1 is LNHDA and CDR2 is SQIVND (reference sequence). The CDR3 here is CASSIIRDRAPRGTGELFF. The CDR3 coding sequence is TGTGCCAGTAGTATAATACGGGACAGGGCGCCGCGGGGCACCGGGGAGCTGTTTTTT.

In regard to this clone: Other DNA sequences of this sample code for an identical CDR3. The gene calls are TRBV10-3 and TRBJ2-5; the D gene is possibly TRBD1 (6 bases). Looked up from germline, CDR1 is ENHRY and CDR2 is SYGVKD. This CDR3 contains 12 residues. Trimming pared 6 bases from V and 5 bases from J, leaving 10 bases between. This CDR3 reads CAISEQGETQYF. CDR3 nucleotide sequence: TGTGCCATCAGCGAGCAGGGGGAGACCCAGTACTTC.